The TCR beta chain under discussion was sequenced for a study of control samples from healthy donors and cancer patients. V was clipped by 4 bases and J by 5 bases; unmatched bases: 11. CDR3 length equals 16 residues. Germline values: CDR1 SGDLS, CDR2 YYNGEE. The assay was immunoSEQ multiplex PCR, and TCRdb's table has in-frame clones only and misses some. The table includes about 120,000 clones, 88% detected once. The genes are TRBV9 and TRBJ2-3, with 9 bases lining up with TRBD2. Sample: blood. This clonotype originated in a woman in her seventies in good health. CDR3 bases: TGTGCCAGCAGCATGGCAGCGGGGGGAGGGGAAGATACGCAGTATTTT. It encodes CASSMAAGGGEDTQYF. The full variable domain, completed using reference TRBV9 and TRBJ2-3, is DSGVTQTPKHLITATGQRVTLRCSPRSGDLSVYWYQQSLDQGLQFLIQYYNGEERAKGNILERFSAQQFPDLHSELNLSSLELGDSALYFCASSMAAGGGEDTQYFGPGTRLTVL.